This T cell receptor (beta chain) is drawn from a study of T cells in localized non-small cell lung cancer. The data were produced by immunoSEQ multiplex PCR, yet TCRdb's version contains in-frame clones alone and is incomplete. Of roughly 2,500 clones listed, approximately 25% were seen once; the top ten hold roughly 19%. Germline V gene sequence: CDR1 WSHSY, CDR2 SAAADI. Trimming took 2 bases from V and 0 from J; bases not matched to a gene: 4. The CDR3 runs 16 residues. V and J are TRBV10-2 and TRBJ2-1, with 7 bases matching TRBD1. The clonotype was recovered from a female donor with stage II lung adenocarcinoma. Sequenced material: normal lung tissue next to the tumor, taken before any cancer treatment. The CDR3 protein is CASSEKQGSSYNEQFF. CDR3 bases: TGCGCCAGCAGTGAGAAACAGGGGAGCTCCTACAATGAGCAGTTCTTC.